In its sample, the clone carrying this T cell receptor beta chain was seen once. The data were taken from a study of T cell responses to AZD1222 COVID-19 vaccine. The table came from immunoSEQ multiplex PCR; TCRdb's copy has only in-frame clones and leaves some out. The data contain 250,000 to 300,000 clones, 90% to 95% of them singletons. Sequencing was performed on peripheral blood, taken 28 days after the second AZD1222 dose. The TCR sequence derives from an adult who received the AZD1222 COVID-19 vaccine.

The CDR3 loop is CASSTSGTGLVLPHGYTF. The CDR3 region has the DNA TGTGCCAGTAGTACCTCCGGGACAGGGCTGGTTTTACCCCACGGCTACACCTTC. The chain combines TRBV19 with TRBJ1-2, with TRBD1 identical over 9 bases. This CDR3 has 18 residues. V shed 4 bases, J shed 8 bases, and the junction held 20 bases outside the gene matches. Germline values: CDR1 LNHDA, CDR2 SQIVND (reference sequence).